What follows are 2 T cell receptor beta chains derived from one specimen sequenced in a study of glioma-infiltrating T cells after dendritic cell vaccination. Time point meaning: after dendritic cell vaccination, including at tumor progression/relapse. Libraries were prepared by immunoSEQ multiplex PCR; TCRdb keeps only in-frame clonotypes and omits some of them. The sample contains approximately 93,000 clones, 85% of which appear only once. The source material was blood, sampled after dendritic cell vaccination. These TCRs come from a human donor with glioblastoma.

With regard to this clone: A junction end diverges from the germline sequence, so it may reflect a read error. The rearrangement joins TRBV7-9 to TRBJ2-5, with D perhaps matching TRBD2 (6 bases). The CDR3 covers 13 residues. The V gene's germline CDR1 is SEHNR and CDR2 FQNEAQ (reference sequence). The CDR3 loop reads CASAEGKGEAQYF. In DNA, the CDR3 is TGTGCCAGCGCGGAGGGAAAGGGAGAGGCCCAGTACTTC.

The J gene is TRBJ2-3, the V gene TRBV2; D might be TRBD1 (5 bases). The CDR3 length is 12 residues. V gave up 4 bases and J gave up 4 bases, with 6 bases separating them. Looked up from germline, CDR1 is SNHLY and CDR2 is FYNNEI. CDR3 in amino acids: CASSVGADTQYF. The CDR3 bases are TGTGCCAGCAGTGTAGGGGCAGATACGCAGTATTTT.